The 30 T cell receptor beta chains below come from one sample, sequenced in a study of patients and donors after allogeneic stem cell transplantation. In TCRdb, the RT-PCR reads were re-called with MiXCR into one record per CDR3 protein. The data hold some 7,600 distinct CDR3 sequences, with roughly 10% observed a single time. The sample was blood, either unsorted or a sorted T cell fraction (not recorded which). Receptors were obtained from a human donor who was either an allogeneic HSCT recipient or a stem cell or donor lymphocyte infusion donor (not recorded which). It is not recorded whose cells these are; they may come from a transplant donor.

This clonotype has more than one count but fewer than ten. V usage is TRBV7-9 and J usage is TRBJ1-3, with 9 bases that match TRBD1. This CDR3 comprises 17 residues. Per germline, CDR1 SEHNR and CDR2 FQNEAQ (reference sequence). Trimming cost V 5 bases and J 0 bases; bases outside gene matches: 8. CDR3 sequence (DNA): TGTGCCAGCAGCGTAAGGGGACAGGGTGGCTCTGGAAACACCATATATTTT. Translation gives CASSVRGQGGSGNTIYF. Using reference TRBV7-9 and TRBJ1-3 for the parts outside the CDR3, the full variable domain is DTGVSQNPRHKITKRGQNVTFRCDPISEHNRLYWYRQTLGQGPEFLTYFQNEAQLEKSRLLSDRFSAERPKGSFSTLEIQRTEQGDSAMYLCASSVRGQGGSGNTIYFGEGSWLTVV.

This clonotype has just a few counts. The chain couples TRBV30 to TRBJ2-2; possible D gene TRBD2, 5 bases. Between the trimmed V and J ends, which lost 3 bases and 6 bases, there was a span of 14 bases. The germline V gene encodes CDR1 GTSNPN and CDR2 SVGIG (reference sequence). This CDR3 is built from 14 residues. The CDR3 coding sequence is TGTGCCTGGAGGGAGGACTTTGTTTCCGGGGAGCTGTTTTTT. This codes for CAWREDFVSGELFF.

This clonotype was detected a few times. The genes are TRBV4-1 and TRBJ2-5, with D perhaps matching TRBD1 (6 bases). This CDR3 region has 15 residues. CDR1 and CDR2 (germline): MGHRA, YSYEKL. Trimming stripped 4 bases from V and 4 bases from J, with 16 bases between. The CDR3 DNA sequence: TGCGCCAGCAGCCCAGAGGACAGCCCGAGAGAGACCCAGTACTTC. Protein product: CASSPEDSPRETQYF.

This clonotype came up a few times. The genes are TRBV7-2 and TRBJ1-2, with 8 bases lining up with TRBD1. The CDR3 covers 16 residues. Germline V gene lookup returns CDR1 SGHTA and CDR2 FQGNSA. Trimming took 1 base from V and 7 from J; bases not matched to a gene: 11. The CDR3 protein is CASSLDRAGGFSGYTF. In DNA form, the CDR3 reads TGTGCCAGCAGCTTAGATCGTGCAGGGGGCTTTTCTGGCTACACCTTC. Based on the CDR3 plus reference TRBV7-2 and TRBJ1-2, the full variable domain is GAGVSQSPSNKVTEKGKDVELRCDPISGHTALYWYRQSLGQGLEFLIYFQGNSAPDKSGLPSDRFSAERTGGSVSTLTIQRTQQEDSAVYLCASSLDRAGGFSGYTFGSGTRLTVV.

This clonotype was picked up a small number of times. V and J are TRBV20-1 and TRBJ2-1; 11 nucleotides line up with TRBD2. CDR3 length equals 13 residues. With V trimmed by 5 bases and J by 8 bases, 5 bases remained unmatched. In germline, CDR1 is DFQATT, CDR2 SNEGSKA (reference sequence). CDR3 bases: TGCAGTGCTCCTAGCGGGGGGTTATATGAGCAGTTCTTC. It specifies CSAPSGGLYEQFF.

This clonotype has more than one count but fewer than ten. The gene calls are TRBV5-1 and TRBJ2-3, with 8 bases identical to TRBD1. Germline V lookup: CDR1 SGHRS, CDR2 YFSETQ. This CDR3 spans 14 amino acids. The V segment lost 4 bases and the J segment 6 bases; nucleotides outside the gene matches: 7. Here the CDR3 DNA reads TGCGCCAGCAGCGAAACTAACAGGGGGGATACGCAGTATTTT. This encodes CASSETNRGDTQYF. Together with reference TRBV5-1 and TRBJ2-3, the CDR3 gives the full variable domain: KAGVTQTPRYLIKTRGQQVTLSCSPISGHRSVSWYQQTPGQGLQFLFEYFSETQRNKGNFPGRFSGRQFSNSRSEMNVSTLELGDSALYLCASSETNRGDTQYFGPGTRLTVL.

J is TRBJ1-1 and V is TRBV10-3; 7 bases are a match to TRBD1. The V and J ends lost 5 bases and 0 bases, in that order; junction bases with no gene match: 18. CDR1 and CDR2 (germline): ENHRY, SYGVKD. The CDR3 loop spans 19 amino acids. CDR3 DNA: TGTGCCATCAGTCACGGACAGGCTACCTCGTCCGCCGTGAACACTGAAGCTTTCTTT. Its translation: CAISHGQATSSAVNTEAFF.

The chain carries TRBV3-1 and TRBJ1-5, with D possibly matching TRBD1 (5 bases). Germline values: CDR1 LGHDT, CDR2 YNNKEL (reference sequence). V lost 3 bases and J lost 5, with 11 bases in between. There are 14 residues in the CDR3. The CDR3 DNA reads TGTGCCAGCAGCCAGTCGACAGCCGATCAGCCCCAGCATTTT. Its protein is CASSQSTADQPQHF. Full variable domain (missing parts from reference TRBV3-1 and TRBJ1-5): DTAVSQTPKYLVTQMGNDKSIKCEQNLGHDTMYWYKQDSKKFLKIMFSYNNKELIINETVPNRFSPKSPDKAHLNLHINSLELGDSAVYFCASSQSTADQPQHFGDGTRLSIL.

This clonotype occurred a few times. This chain uses TRBV6-5 with TRBJ1-1, with D tentatively TRBD1 (6 bases). This CDR3 is 14 amino acids long. Germline values: CDR1 MNHEY, CDR2 SVGAGI. Trimming took off 6 bases at V and 4 bases at J, with 15 bases between the two ends. CDR3 nucleotide sequence: TGTGCCAGCAGGTGGTCAGGGGAATTCACTGAAGCTTTCTTT. This codes for CASRWSGEFTEAFF.

Many counts were recorded for this clonotype. The CDR3 protein is CASSLRGQGGQPQHF. CDR3 in DNA: TGCGCCAGCAGCTTGCGAGGACAGGGAGGGCAGCCCCAGCATTTT. This chain connects TRBV5-1 to TRBJ1-5; 8 positions match TRBD1. Germline values: CDR1 SGHRS, CDR2 YFSETQ. This CDR3 spans 15 amino acids. V was pared by 1 base and J by 7 bases, with 7 bases of the junction left unmatched. The entire variable domain, with the rest obtained from reference TRBV5-1 and TRBJ1-5, is as follows: KAGVTQTPRYLIKTRGQQVTLSCSPISGHRSVSWYQQTPGQGLQFLFEYFSETQRNKGNFPGRFSGRQFSNSRSEMNVSTLELGDSALYLCASSLRGQGGQPQHFGDGTRLSIL.

This clonotype was seen only a few times. CDR3 residues: CASRLDSTDTQYF. CDR3 bases: TGTGCCAGTAGACTAGATAGCACAGATACGCAGTATTTT. The rearrangement joins TRBV19 to TRBJ2-3; a weak D match, TRBD2 (5 bases). CDR1 and CDR2 (germline): LNHDA, SQIVND (reference sequence). There are 13 residues in the CDR3. Deletions cut 6 bases from V and 0 bases from J, with 7 bases between.

The chain joins TRBV21-1 to TRBJ1-1. TRBV21-1 is a pseudogene. This CDR3 contains 16 residues. The CDR3 spells CASSNYSGARYTEAFF. CDR3 sequence (DNA): TGTGCCAGCAGCAATTATAGCGGGGCAAGGTACACTGAAGCTTTCTTT.

The chain carries TRBV19 and TRBJ1-2; D is ambiguous. Trimming pared 3 bases from V and 8 bases from J, leaving 10 bases between. Germline assignment: CDR1 LNHDA and CDR2 SQIVND (reference sequence). The CDR3 runs to 12 residues. The CDR3 DNA sequence: TGTGCCAGTAGTATCCCCGGGAGCGGCTACACCTTC. Its translation is CASSIPGSGYTF. Full variable domain (remainder filled in from reference TRBV19 and TRBJ1-2): DGGITQSPKYLFRKEGQNVTLSCEQNLNHDAMYWYRQDPGQGLRLIYYSQIVNDFQKGDIAEGYSVSREKKESFPLTVTSAQKNPTAFYLCASSIPGSGYTFGSGTRLTVV.

This clonotype is labeled medium-sized. The chain combines TRBV6-5 with TRBJ1-2; a weak D match, TRBD1 (5 bases). V lost 5 bases and J lost 8, with 21 bases in between. The germline gives CDR1 MNHEY, CDR2 SVGAGI. This CDR3 comprises 15 residues. Written as DNA, the CDR3 is TGTGCCAGCAGTCGACCCAGTGAGGGGATGAAGGGCTACACCTTC. Its protein is CASSRPSEGMKGYTF.

The J gene is TRBJ2-1, the V gene TRBV20-1; 8 bases line up with TRBD1. Germline V gene lookup returns CDR1 DFQATT and CDR2 SNEGSKA (reference sequence). This CDR3 has 13 amino acids. V shed 3 bases and J 7 bases; nucleotides not matched to a gene: 5. This CDR3 is CSARGTGGNEQFF. The CDR3 nucleotides are TGCAGTGCTAGGGGGACAGGAGGGAATGAGCAGTTCTTC.

About this clonotype itself: A single base separates this from a much larger clone, so it may be a read error. The conserved phenylalanine or tryptophan normally closing the CDR3 is absent here, so this likely arose from a read error. V and J are TRBV30 and TRBJ1-6; D remains unclear. CDR3 size: 14 residues. V was shortened by 4 bases and J by 0 bases, with 7 bases between the two germline ends. The germline V gene has CDR1 GTSNPN and CDR2 SVGIG (reference sequence). The CDR3 DNA sequence: TGTGCCTGGACTAGGAGCTCCTATAATTCACCCCTCCACTTG. Protein product: CAWTRSSYNSPLHL.

This clonotype was recorded many times. V is TRBV7-2 and J is TRBJ1-1; the D gene is possibly TRBD1 (6 bases). This CDR3 spans 15 amino acids. CDR1 is SGHTA, CDR2 FQGNSA, per germline. V was pared by 2 bases and J by 4 bases, with 14 bases between. Written as DNA, the CDR3 is TGTGCCAGCAGCTTATCGAAGGTCAGGGGCACTGAAGCTTTCTTT. Its translation is CASSLSKVRGTEAFF.

This clonotype occurred many times. This chain uses TRBV4-3 with TRBJ2-3; 10 bases are a match to TRBD2. V shed 0 bases, J shed 8 bases, and the junction held 5 bases outside the gene matches. Germline V gene lookup returns CDR1 LGHNA and CDR2 YSLEER. This CDR3 is 15 amino acids long. CDR3 amino acids: CASSQERLAGVTQYF. The CDR3 bases are TGCGCCAGCAGCCAAGAACGTCTAGCGGGGGTTACGCAGTATTTT.

This clonotype is labeled as medium-sized. It is unclear where the CDR3 begins or ends on the DNA, so no DNA is shown, and the CDR3 is as TCRdb lists it. This sequence joins TRBV6-6 and TRBJ1-6. From germline, CDR1 is MNHNY and CDR2 SVGAGI (reference sequence). The CDR3 adds up to 13 amino acids, both ends counted. The CDR3 here is CASSTSFTSPLHF.

This clonotype was observed a few times. The chain links TRBV3-1 to TRBJ2-3; 11 nucleotides line up with TRBD1. There are 17 residues in the CDR3. CDR1 is LGHDT and CDR2 is YNNKEL in the germline V gene (reference sequence). The junction had 8 bases not matched to a gene; V was cut back by 1 base and J by 5 bases. CDR3 sequence (DNA): TGTGCCAGCAGCCAAGGCGTGGGGACAGGGGGAGGAGATACGCAGTATTTT. It codes for CASSQGVGTGGGDTQYF.

This clonotype was seen a few times. The chain links TRBV20-1 to TRBJ1-2, with unresolved D. This CDR3 is 9 amino acids long. Germline V gene sequence: CDR1 DFQATT, CDR2 SNEGSKA (reference sequence). The V end was cut by 7 bases, the J end by 6 bases, with 6 bases between. CDR3 sequence: CSEWDGYTF. The CDR3 nucleotides are TGCAGTGAGTGGGATGGCTACACCTTC.

The V and J genes are TRBV6-8 and TRBJ2-1; D is undetermined. The germline V gene encodes CDR1 MNHGY and CDR2 SAAAGT. The CDR3 is 12 amino acids. Trimming shortened V by 0 bases and J by 8 bases, and 5 bases separated the two germline ends. CDR3 region: CASSYSRDEQFF. As DNA, the CDR3 is TGTGCCAGCAGTTACTCGCGTGATGAGCAGTTCTTC.

J is TRBJ2-7 and V is TRBV13; D possibly uses TRBD1 or TRBD2 (5 bases each). This CDR3 has 13 residues. The germline V and J ends were trimmed by 3 bases and 7 bases, with 13 bases remaining between them. From germline, CDR1 is PRHDT and CDR2 FYEKMQ (reference sequence). CDR3 loop: CASSFDSWGEQYF. In DNA form, the CDR3 reads TGTGCCAGCAGCTTTGACAGCTGGGGGGAGCAGTACTTC.

This clonotype was seen many times. The rearrangement joins TRBV19 to TRBJ1-4, with D maybe TRBD1 (6 bases). The CDR3 runs 18 residues. Trimming left V 2 bases short and J 3 bases short, with 19 bases between. Germline V CDR1 and CDR2: LNHDA, SQIVND (reference sequence). CDR3 sequence: CASSIPTAGEGANEKLFF. The CDR3 DNA sequence: TGTGCCAGTAGTATACCTACTGCAGGGGAAGGAGCTAATGAAAAACTGTTTTTT. The entire variable domain, with the rest obtained from reference TRBV19 and TRBJ1-4, is as follows: DGGITQSPKYLFRKEGQNVTLSCEQNLNHDAMYWYRQDPGQGLRLIYYSQIVNDFQKGDIAEGYSVSREKKESFPLTVTSAQKNPTAFYLCASSIPTAGEGANEKLFFGSGTQLSVL.

The genes are TRBV6-5 and TRBJ1-2; perhaps TRBD1 as D (5 bases). The CDR3 covers 17 residues. The V end was cut by 5 bases, the J end by 0 bases, with 19 bases between. Germline assignment: CDR1 MNHEY and CDR2 SVGAGI. The CDR3 loop is CASSVHPGTQANYGYTF. The CDR3, as DNA: TGTGCCAGCAGTGTACACCCCGGGACCCAGGCTAACTATGGCTACACCTTC.

This clonotype was detected only a few times. The rearrangement joins TRBV20-1 to TRBJ1-1; the D is unclear. Trimming shortened V by 5 bases and J by 2 bases, and 3 bases separated the two germline ends. This CDR3 has 10 amino acids. The germline V gene has CDR1 DFQATT and CDR2 SNEGSKA (reference sequence). CDR3 nucleotides: TGCAGTGCTCTAAACACTGAAGCTTTCTTT. Protein: CSALNTEAFF.

Details on this clonotype: As the CDR3 is not closed by the conserved phenylalanine or tryptophan, this likely results from a read error. No DNA is shown, since the ends of the CDR3 on it are uncertain; the CDR3 is the one TCRdb lists. V gene TRBV3-1 combines with J gene TRBJ2-7; the table names TRBD2, a call not compared with the DNA. The V gene's germline CDR1 is LGHDT and CDR2 YNNKEL (reference sequence). A total of 12 residues make up the CDR3, ends included. CDR3 region: CASSPAGGPSKT.

This clonotype is labeled hyperexpanded. The chain uses TRBV2 and TRBJ2-1; the D call may be TRBD1 or TRBD2 (5 bases each). Germline V gives CDR1 SNHLY, CDR2 FYNNEI. CDR3 length: 15 amino acids. Trimming removed 6 bases at V and 2 bases at J, with 14 bases between. For the CDR3, the DNA is TGTGCCAGCAGGCTCCGGGACGAGGCCTACAATGAGCAGTTCTTC. Amino acids: CASRLRDEAYNEQFF.

By share, this clonotype counts as medium-sized (0.01 to 0.1%). J is TRBJ1-5 and V is TRBV5-6; TRBD1 might be the D (6 bases). The CDR3 consists of 16 residues. Trimming removed 0 bases at V and 0 bases at J, with 10 bases between. From germline, CDR1 is SGHDT and CDR2 YYEEEE. The CDR3 DNA sequence: TGTGCCAGCAGCTTGGGCGGGGGCTTTAGCAATCAGCCCCAGCATTTT. This encodes CASSLGGGFSNQPQHF.

This clonotype was seen only a few times. V is TRBV29-1 and J is TRBJ1-1; D gene ambiguous. V was cut by 0 bases and J by 4 bases, with 12 bases left in between. The CDR3 is 14 residues long. CDR1 SQVTM and CDR2 ANQGSEA come from the germline V gene. The CDR3 region has the DNA TGCAGCGTTGAAGATCGTAGAGGGTCCACTGAAGCTTTCTTT. Its protein product is CSVEDRRGSTEAFF.